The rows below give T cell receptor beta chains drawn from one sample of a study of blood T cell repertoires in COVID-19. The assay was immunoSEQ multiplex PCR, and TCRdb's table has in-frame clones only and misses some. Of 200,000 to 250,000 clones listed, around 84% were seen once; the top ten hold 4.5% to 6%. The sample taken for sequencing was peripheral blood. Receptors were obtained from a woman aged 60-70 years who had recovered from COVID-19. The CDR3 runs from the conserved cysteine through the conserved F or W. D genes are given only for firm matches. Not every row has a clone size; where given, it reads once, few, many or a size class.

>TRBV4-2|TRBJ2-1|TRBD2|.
TGTGCCAGCAGCCAAGAGACTAGCGGGGGGGCCAGGGATGAGCAGTTCTTC
CASSQETSGGARDEQFF
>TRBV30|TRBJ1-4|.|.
TGTGCCTGGAGTACGCAGGGCCTTAATGAAAAACTGTTTTTT
CAWSTQGLNEKLFF
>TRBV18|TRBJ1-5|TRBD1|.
TGTGCCAGCTCACTCAGGGGGCCGTATAGCAATCAGCCCCAGCATTTT
CASSLRGPYSNQPQHF
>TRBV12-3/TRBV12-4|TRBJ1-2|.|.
TGTGCCAGCAGTTTTCGACAGTATGGCTACACCTTC
CASSFRQYGYTF
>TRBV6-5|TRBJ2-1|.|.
TGTGCCAGCAGTTTTGAGGGGGTTTCCAATGAGCAGTTCTTC
CASSFEGVSNEQFF
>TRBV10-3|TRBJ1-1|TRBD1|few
TGTGCCATCAGCAGGGGGCTAAGGGACACTGAAGCTTTCTTT
CAISRGLRDTEAFF
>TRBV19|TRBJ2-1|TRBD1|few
TGTGCCAGTAACAGGGGGCGTATGTCCTACAATGAGCAGTTCTTC
CASNRGRMSYNEQFF
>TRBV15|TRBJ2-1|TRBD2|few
TGTGCCACAACAATACGGGGGGGCTCTTACAATGAGCAGTTCTTC
CATTIRGGSYNEQFF
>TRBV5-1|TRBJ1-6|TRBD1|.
TGCGCCAGCAGCAGGCCCGAAGGACAGGGCAATTCACCCCTCCACTTT
CASSRPEGQGNSPLHF
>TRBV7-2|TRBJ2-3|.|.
TGTGCCAGCAGCTCCCTGGATACGCAGTATTTT
CASSSLDTQYF
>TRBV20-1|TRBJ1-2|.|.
TGCAGTGCTAGCCCGGTCGCCTACACCTTC
CSASPVAYTF
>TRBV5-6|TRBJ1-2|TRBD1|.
TGTGCCAGCAGCTTGCCGCAACAGGGGAATGGCTACACCTTC
CASSLPQQGNGYTF
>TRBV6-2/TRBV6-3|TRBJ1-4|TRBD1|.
TGTGCCAGCAGTTACACCAGGGGGCTTAATCAAGCAACTAATGAAAAACTGTTTTTT
CASSYTRGLNQATNEKLFF
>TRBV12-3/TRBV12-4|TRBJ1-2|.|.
TGTGCCAGCAGCCCCCAGGGGTATAGTGGCTACACCTTC
CASSPQGYSGYTF
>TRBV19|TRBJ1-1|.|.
TGTGCCAGTAGTCTCGTTACAACGAACACTGAAGCTTTCTTT
CASSLVTTNTEAFF
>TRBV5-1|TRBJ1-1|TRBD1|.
TGCGCCAGCAGCTTCCAAGGACAGGGCTACACTGAAGCTTTCTTT
CASSFQGQGYTEAFF
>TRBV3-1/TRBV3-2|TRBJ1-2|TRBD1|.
TGTGCCAGCAGCCAGGGAGACAGGGGGGGGTATGGCTACACCTTC
CASSQGDRGGYGYTF
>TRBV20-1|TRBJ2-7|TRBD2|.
TGCAGTGCTAGTGCCCGGGACTACTCCTACGAGCAGTACTTC
CSASARDYSYEQYF
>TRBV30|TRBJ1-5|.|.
TGTGCCTGGAGTGACACTAGCAATCAGCCCCAGCATTTT
CAWSDTSNQPQHF
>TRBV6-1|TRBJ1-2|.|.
TGTGCCAGCAGTGAAGCACCCGAAGGAGGGGACCTCTATGGCTACACCTTC
CASSEAPEGGDLYGYTF
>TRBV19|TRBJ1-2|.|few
TGTGCCAGTAGCCAACGTGGGGGGGGAAACTATGGCTACACCTTC
CASSQRGGGNYGYTF
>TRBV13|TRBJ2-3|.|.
TGTGCCAGCAGCTTAGGATCGGGGGGCCCCGCGGATACGCAGTATTTT
CASSLGSGGPADTQYF
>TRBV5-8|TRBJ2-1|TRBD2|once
TGTGCCAGCAGCTGGGGGACTAGCGGGGCGTACAATGAGCAGTTCTTC
CASSWGTSGAYNEQFF
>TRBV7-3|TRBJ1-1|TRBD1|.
TGTGCCAGCAGCTTAATGGCAGGGGGCCACACTGAAGCTTTCTTT
CASSLMAGGHTEAFF
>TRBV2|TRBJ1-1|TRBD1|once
TGTGCCACCAGGGGGACAGGGGGCCCTGAAGCTTTCTTT
CATRGTGGPEAFF
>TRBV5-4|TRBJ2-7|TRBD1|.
TGTGCCAGCAGCCCGTACAGGGGGCAAAACGAGCAGTACTTC
CASSPYRGQNEQYF
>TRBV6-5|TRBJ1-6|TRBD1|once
TGTGCCAGCAGTTTCCGACAGGGCAGTTGGGGTTCACCCCTCCACTTT
CASSFRQGSWGSPLHF